This is a list of T cell receptor beta chains from one sample in a study of glioma-infiltrating T cells. TCRdb itself ran the multiplex PCR reads through MiXCR, one entry per CDR3 protein. The sample lists about 190,000 distinct CDR3 sequences; 30% to 40% were seen once. Sequencing input: glioma tissue, nonneoplastic brain tissue, or PBMCs (not recorded which). These TCRs come from a human donor with low-grade glioma or glioblastoma, undergoing nonglioma brain surgery, or in good health (not recorded which). Both conserved end residues are part of each CDR3. D genes are given only for firm matches. Clone size appears in some rows only: once, few, many, or a class for an expanded clone.

j_call	v_call	clone_size	d_call	cdr3_length	cdr3_nt	cdr3_aa
TRBJ2-3	TRBV12-3/TRBV12-4	few	.	15	TGTGCCAGCAGTTTCGGCGGGGCTAGCACAGATACGCAGTATTTT	CASSFGGASTDTQYF
TRBJ2-3	TRBV7-9	.	TRBD2	13	TGTGCCAGGTCAGCGGGAGGGAGCGATACGCAGTATTTT	CARSAGGSDTQYF
TRBJ2-1	TRBV6-2/TRBV6-3	many	TRBD1	15	TGTGCCAGCAGTAGTTCCGGGACAGGGCGCCATGAGCAGTTCTTC	CASSSSGTGRHEQFF
TRBJ2-2	TRBV18	many	.	14	TGTGCCAGCTCGCTACTCAGGAACACCGGGGAGCTGTTTTTT	CASSLLRNTGELFF
TRBJ2-7	TRBV4-2	.	TRBD2	16	TGTGCCAGCAGCCAAGATGGGGGGACTAGCGGGAGGAAGCAGTACTTC	CASSQDGGTSGRKQYF
TRBJ2-1	TRBV7-9	many	TRBD2	14	TGTGCCAGCAGCTTCCTAGCGGGATTAAATGAGCAGTTCTTC	CASSFLAGLNEQFF
TRBJ2-7	TRBV18	many	TRBD2	16	TGTGCCAGCTCACCCCTCGGACTAGCTGGGGAGTACGAGCAGTACTTC	CASSPLGLAGEYEQYF
TRBJ2-2	TRBV19	few	.	17	TGTGCCAGTAGTACCCCCGAATTACTTGGAATCACCGGGGAGCTGTTTTTT	CASSTPELLGITGELFF
TRBJ2-7	TRBV7-2	many	TRBD1	16	TGTGCCAGCAGCCCCCACCTCGGACAGGGGGACTACGAGCAGTACTTC	CASSPHLGQGDYEQYF
TRBJ1-6	TRBV5-5	few	.	13	TGTGCCAGCAGCTTGGGTATAAATTCACCCCTCCACTTT	CASSLGINSPLHF
TRBJ2-7	TRBV6-1	few	.	16	TGTGCCGGCACCCCGATGCAAGGACGGAGCTCCTACGAGCAGTACTTC	CAGTPMQGRSSYEQYF
TRBJ2-2	TRBV7-2	once	.	18	TGTGCCAGCAGACTAAGCCTGATACGGGACTCCTACACCGGGGAGCTGTTTTTT	CASRLSLIRDSYTGELFF
TRBJ2-7	TRBV7-2	few	.	12	TGTGCCAGCAGCTTAGTTTATCACGAGCAGTACTTC	CASSLVYHEQYF
TRBJ2-1	TRBV20-1	many	TRBD2	20	TGCAGTGCTCCTCGCAACAGTGAAACAGGGACTAGCGGGGGCTACAATGAGCAGTTCTTC	CSAPRNSETGTSGGYNEQFF
TRBJ2-7	TRBV29-1	few	TRBD2	13	TGCAGCGGGATAGCGGGAGCGACCTACGAGCAGTACTTC	CSGIAGATYEQYF
TRBJ2-1	TRBV12-3/TRBV12-4	.	.	15	TGTGCCAGCAGCGCCCCGGGGGCGACCTACAATGAGCAGTTCTTC	CASSAPGATYNEQFF
TRBJ1-1	TRBV12-3/TRBV12-4	many	TRBD1	15	TGTGCCAGCAGGACCAGACAGGGGTGGAGCACTGAAGCTTTCTTT	CASRTRQGWSTEAFF